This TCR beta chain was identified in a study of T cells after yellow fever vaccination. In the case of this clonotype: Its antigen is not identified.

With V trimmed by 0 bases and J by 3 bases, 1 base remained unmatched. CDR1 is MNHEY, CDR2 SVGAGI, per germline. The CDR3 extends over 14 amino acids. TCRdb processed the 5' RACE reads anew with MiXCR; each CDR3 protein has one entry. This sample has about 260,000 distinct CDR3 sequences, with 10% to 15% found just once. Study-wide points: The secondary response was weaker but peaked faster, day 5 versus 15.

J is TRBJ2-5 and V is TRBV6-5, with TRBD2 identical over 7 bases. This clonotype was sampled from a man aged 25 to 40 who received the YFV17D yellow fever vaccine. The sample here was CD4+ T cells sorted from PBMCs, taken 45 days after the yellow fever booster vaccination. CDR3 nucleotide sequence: TGTGCCAGCAGTTACTCCGGGACTAAAGAGACCCAGTACTTC. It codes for CASSYSGTKETQYF.